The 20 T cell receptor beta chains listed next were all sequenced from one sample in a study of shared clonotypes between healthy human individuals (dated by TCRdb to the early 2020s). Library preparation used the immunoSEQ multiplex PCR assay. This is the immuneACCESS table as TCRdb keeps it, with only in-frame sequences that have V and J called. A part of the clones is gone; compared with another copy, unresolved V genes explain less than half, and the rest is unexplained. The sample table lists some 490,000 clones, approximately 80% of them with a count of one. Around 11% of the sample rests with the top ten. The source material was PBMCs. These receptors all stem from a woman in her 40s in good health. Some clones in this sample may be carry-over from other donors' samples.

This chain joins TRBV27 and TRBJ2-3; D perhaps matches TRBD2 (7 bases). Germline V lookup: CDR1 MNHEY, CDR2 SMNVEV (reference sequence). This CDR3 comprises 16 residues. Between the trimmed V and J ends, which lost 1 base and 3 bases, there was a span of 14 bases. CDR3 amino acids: CASSLYGRGLTDTQYF. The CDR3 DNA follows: TGTGCCAGCAGTTTATATGGGAGGGGGTTGACAGATACGCAGTATTTT.

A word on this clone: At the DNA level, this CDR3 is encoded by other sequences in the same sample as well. The CDR3 spells CASRRTSGKETQYF. The DNA for the CDR3 is TGTGCCAGCAGAAGGACTAGCGGGAAAGAGACCCAGTACTTC. This chain links TRBV2 with TRBJ2-5; 12 nucleotides line up with TRBD2. The germline gives CDR1 SNHLY, CDR2 FYNNEI. Germline trimming cut 6 bases from V and 3 bases from J; bases unmatched to any gene: 2. The CDR3 sequence is 14 residues long. The entire variable domain, with the rest obtained from reference TRBV2 and TRBJ2-5, is as follows: EPEVTQTPSHQVTQMGQEVILRCVPISNHLYFYWYRQILGQKVEFLVSFYNNEISEKSEIFDDQFSVERPDGSNFTLKIRSTKLEDSAMYFCASRRTSGKETQYFGPGTRLLVL.

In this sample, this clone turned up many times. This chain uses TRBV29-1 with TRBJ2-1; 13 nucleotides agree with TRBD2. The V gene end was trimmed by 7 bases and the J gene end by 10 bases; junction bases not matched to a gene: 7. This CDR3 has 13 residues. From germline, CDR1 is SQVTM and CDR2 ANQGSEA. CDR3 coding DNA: TGCAGCGCTGGACTAGCGGGAGCCGGAGAGCAGTTCTTC. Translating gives CSAGLAGAGEQFF.

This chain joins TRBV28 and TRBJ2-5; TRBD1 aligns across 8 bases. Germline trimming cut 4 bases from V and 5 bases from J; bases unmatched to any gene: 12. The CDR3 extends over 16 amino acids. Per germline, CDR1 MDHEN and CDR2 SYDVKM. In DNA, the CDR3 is TGTGCCAGCAGTTCCCCAGGGGGCGTATTTCTGGAGACCCAGTACTTC. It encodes CASSSPGGVFLETQYF.

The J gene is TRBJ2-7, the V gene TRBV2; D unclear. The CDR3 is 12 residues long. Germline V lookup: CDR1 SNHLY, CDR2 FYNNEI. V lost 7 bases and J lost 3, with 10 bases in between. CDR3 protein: CASMNSNYEQYF. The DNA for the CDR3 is TGTGCCAGCATGAACAGCAACTACGAGCAGTACTTC.

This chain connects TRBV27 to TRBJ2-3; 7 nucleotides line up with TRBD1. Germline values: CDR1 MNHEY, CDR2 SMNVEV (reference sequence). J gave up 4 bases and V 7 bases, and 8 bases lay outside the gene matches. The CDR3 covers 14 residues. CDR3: CASTPTGEADTQYF. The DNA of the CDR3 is TGTGCCAGCACCCCAACAGGGGAAGCAGATACGCAGTATTTT.

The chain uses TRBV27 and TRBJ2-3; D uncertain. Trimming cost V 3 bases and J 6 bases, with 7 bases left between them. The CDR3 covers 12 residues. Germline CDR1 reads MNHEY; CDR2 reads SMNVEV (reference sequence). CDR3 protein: CASSFLGDTQYF. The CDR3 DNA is TGTGCCAGCAGTTTTTTAGGGGATACGCAGTATTTT.

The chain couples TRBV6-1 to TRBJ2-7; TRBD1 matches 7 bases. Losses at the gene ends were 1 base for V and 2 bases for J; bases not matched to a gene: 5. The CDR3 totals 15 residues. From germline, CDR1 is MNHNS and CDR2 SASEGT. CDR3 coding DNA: TGTGCCAGCAGTGAAGTAAAGGACAGGACCTACGAGCAGTACTTC. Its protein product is CASSEVKDRTYEQYF.

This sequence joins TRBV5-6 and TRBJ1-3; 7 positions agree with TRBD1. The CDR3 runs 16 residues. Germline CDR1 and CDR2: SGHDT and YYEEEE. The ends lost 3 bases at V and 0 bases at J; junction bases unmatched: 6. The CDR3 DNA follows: TGTGCCAGCAGCTGGGGGGACAGACGCTCTGGAAACACCATATATTTT. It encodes CASSWGDRRSGNTIYF. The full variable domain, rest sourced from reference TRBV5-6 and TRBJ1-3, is DAGVTQSPTHLIKTRGQQVTLRCSPKSGHDTVSWYQQALGQGPQFIFQYYEEEERQRGNFPDRFSGHQFPNYSSELNVNALLLGDSALYLCASSWGDRRSGNTIYFGEGSWLTVV.

The CDR3 DNA is TGCGCCAGCAGCTTGGAAATAGTCGGGACAGCTCCCTACGAGCAGTACTTC. Translating it yields CASSLEIVGTAPYEQYF. The V gene is TRBV5-1, the J gene TRBJ2-7; 7 bases align to TRBD1. The CDR3 consists of 17 residues. The V gene's germline CDR1 is SGHRS and CDR2 YFSETQ. The V gene end was trimmed by 0 bases and the J gene end by 2 bases; junction bases not matched to a gene: 11.

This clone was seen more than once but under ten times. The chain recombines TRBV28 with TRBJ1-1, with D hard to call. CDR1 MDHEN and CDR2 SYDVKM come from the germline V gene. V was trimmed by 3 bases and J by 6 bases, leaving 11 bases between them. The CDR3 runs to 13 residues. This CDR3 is CASSFRSQPEAFF. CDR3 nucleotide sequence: TGTGCCAGCAGTTTTCGATCCCAGCCTGAAGCTTTCTTT.

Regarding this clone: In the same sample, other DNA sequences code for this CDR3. The DNA for the CDR3 is TGTGCCAGCAGTGAAGCCCGGACAGGCTATGGCTACACCTTC. Its protein product is CASSEARTGYGYTF. The chain is built from TRBV2 and TRBJ1-2; TRBD1 matches 7 bases. The V segment lost 0 bases and the J segment 4 bases; nucleotides outside the gene matches: 2. There are 14 residues in the CDR3. The V gene's germline CDR1 is SNHLY and CDR2 FYNNEI.

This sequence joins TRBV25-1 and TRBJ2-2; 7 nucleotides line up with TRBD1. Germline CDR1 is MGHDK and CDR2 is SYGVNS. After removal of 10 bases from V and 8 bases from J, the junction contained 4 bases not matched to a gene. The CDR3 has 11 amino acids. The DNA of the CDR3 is TGTGCCACCCTGACAGGGGGGGAGCTGTTTTTT. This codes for CATLTGGELFF.

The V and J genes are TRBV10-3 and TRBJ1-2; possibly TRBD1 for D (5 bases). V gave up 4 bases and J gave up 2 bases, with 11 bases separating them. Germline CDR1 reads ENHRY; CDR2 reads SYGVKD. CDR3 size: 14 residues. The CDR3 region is CAISVDRTNYGYTF. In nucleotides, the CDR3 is TGTGCCATCAGTGTAGACAGAACGAACTATGGCTACACCTTC.

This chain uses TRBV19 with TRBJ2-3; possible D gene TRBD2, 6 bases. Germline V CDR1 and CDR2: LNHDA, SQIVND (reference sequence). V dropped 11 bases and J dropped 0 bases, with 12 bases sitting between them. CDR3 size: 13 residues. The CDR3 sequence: CASGLQSTDTQYF. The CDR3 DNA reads TGTGCCTCGGGACTCCAAAGCACAGATACGCAGTATTTT.

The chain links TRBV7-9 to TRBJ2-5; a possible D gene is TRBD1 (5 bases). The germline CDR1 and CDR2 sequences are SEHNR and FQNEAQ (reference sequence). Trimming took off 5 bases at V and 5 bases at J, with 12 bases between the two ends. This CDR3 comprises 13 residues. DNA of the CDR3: TGTGCCAGCAGCCTGGACACGGCGGAGACCCAGTACTTC. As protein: CASSLDTAETQYF.

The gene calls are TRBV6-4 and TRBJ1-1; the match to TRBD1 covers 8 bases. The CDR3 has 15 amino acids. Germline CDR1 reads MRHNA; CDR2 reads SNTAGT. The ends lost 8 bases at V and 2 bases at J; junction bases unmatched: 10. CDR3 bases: TGTGCCAGCCCCGAGGCGGGACAGGATAACACTGAAGCTTTCTTT. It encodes CASPEAGQDNTEAFF.

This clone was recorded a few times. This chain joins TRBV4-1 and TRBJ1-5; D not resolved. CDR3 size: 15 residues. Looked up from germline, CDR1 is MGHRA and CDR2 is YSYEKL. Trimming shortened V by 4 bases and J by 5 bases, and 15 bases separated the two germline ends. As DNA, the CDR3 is TGCGCCAGCAGCCCAACGGGTGACAATTATCAGCCCCAGCATTTT. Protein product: CASSPTGDNYQPQHF.

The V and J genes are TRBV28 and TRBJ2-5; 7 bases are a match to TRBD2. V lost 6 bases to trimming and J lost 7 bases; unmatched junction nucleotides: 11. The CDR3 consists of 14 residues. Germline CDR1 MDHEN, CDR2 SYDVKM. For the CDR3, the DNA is TGTGCCAGCAGAGCGTGGGCTAGCGGCAGGACCCAGTACTTC. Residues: CASRAWASGRTQYF.

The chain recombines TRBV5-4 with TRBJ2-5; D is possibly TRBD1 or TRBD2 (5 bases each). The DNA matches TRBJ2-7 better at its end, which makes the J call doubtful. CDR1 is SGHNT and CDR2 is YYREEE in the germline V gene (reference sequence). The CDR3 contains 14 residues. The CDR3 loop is CASSLETEGYEQYF. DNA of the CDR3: TGTGCCAGCAGCTTGGAGACAGAGGGCTACGAGCAGTACTTC.